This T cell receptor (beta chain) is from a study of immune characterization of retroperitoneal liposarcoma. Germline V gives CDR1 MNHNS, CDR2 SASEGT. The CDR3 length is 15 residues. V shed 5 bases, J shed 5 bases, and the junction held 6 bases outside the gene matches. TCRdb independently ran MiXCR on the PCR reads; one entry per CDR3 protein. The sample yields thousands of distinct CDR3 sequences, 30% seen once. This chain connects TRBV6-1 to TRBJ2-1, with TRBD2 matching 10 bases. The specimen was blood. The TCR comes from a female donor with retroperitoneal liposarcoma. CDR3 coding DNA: TGTGCCAGCAGTTTCAGCGGGGGGGCAAACAATGAGCAGTTCTTC. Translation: CASSFSGGANNEQFF.